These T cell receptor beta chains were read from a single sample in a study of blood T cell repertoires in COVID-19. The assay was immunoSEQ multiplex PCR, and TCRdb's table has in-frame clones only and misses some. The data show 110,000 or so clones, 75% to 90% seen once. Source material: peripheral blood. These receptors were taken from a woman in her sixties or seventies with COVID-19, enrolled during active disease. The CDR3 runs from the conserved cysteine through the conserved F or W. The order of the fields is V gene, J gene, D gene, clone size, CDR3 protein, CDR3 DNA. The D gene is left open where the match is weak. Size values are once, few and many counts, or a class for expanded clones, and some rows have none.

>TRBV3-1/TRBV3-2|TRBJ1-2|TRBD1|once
CASSQVGTGYYGYTF
TGTGCCAGCAGCCAAGTCGGGACAGGGTACTATGGCTACACCTTC
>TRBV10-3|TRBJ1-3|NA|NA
CAIESGSGNTIYF
TGTGCCATCGAATCGGGCTCTGGAAACACCATATATTTT
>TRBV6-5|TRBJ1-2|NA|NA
CASLDSYNYGYTF
TGTGCCAGCCTTGACAGCTACAACTATGGCTACACCTTC
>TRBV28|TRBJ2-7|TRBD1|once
CASRPPGQGGYEQYF
TGTGCCAGCAGGCCCCCGGGACAGGGGGGCTACGAGCAGTACTTC
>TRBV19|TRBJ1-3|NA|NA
CASSSDTSGNTIYF
TGTGCCAGTAGTTCCGACACCTCTGGAAACACCATATATTTT
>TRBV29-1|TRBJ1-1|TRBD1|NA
CSVDRGGTEAFF
TGCAGCGTCGACAGGGGTGGCACTGAAGCTTTCTTT
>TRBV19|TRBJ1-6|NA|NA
CASMPGQDNSPLHF
TGTGCCAGTATGCCGGGACAAGATAATTCACCCCTCCACTTT
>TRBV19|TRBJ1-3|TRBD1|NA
CASTESGGPAGNTIYF
TGTGCCAGTACGGAGTCAGGGGGGCCGGCTGGAAACACCATATATTTT
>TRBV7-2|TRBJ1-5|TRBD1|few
CASSYPGGFNQPQHF
TGTGCCAGCAGCTACCCAGGGGGCTTCAATCAGCCCCAGCATTTT
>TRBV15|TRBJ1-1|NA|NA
CATSRERGSNTEAFF
TGTGCCACCAGCAGAGAACGGGGTTCGAACACTGAAGCTTTCTTT
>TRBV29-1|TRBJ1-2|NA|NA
CSVEGQTYGYTF
TGCAGCGTTGAAGGACAGACCTATGGCTACACCTTC
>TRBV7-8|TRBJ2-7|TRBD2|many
CASSLPGLAGPSPEQYF
TGTGCCAGCAGCTTACCGGGACTAGCGGGGCCCTCTCCCGAGCAGTACTTC
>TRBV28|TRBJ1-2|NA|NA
CASSLTGSGADGYTF
TGTGCCAGCAGTTTAACGGGTTCAGGGGCGGATGGCTACACCTTC
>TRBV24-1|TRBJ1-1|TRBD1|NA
CATSDLQGERAFF
TGTGCCACCAGTGATTTGCAGGGGGAAAGAGCTTTCTTT
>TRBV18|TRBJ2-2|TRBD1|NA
CASSPPLGQAISNTGELFF
TGTGCCAGCTCACCACCGCTCGGACAGGCTATTTCGAACACCGGGGAGCTGTTTTTT
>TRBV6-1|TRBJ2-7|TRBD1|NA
CASSGFRDRGPYEQYF
TGTGCCAGCAGTGGCTTCCGGGACAGGGGTCCCTACGAGCAGTACTTC